This is a list of T cell receptor beta chains from one sample in a study of blood T cells in healthy people across ages. One entry per CDR3 protein, called by TCRdb with MiXCR from the 5' RACE reads. The data show around 1.5 million distinct CDR3 sequences, approximately 63% seen once. Sample: blood. The receptors stem from a young man in good health. The CDR3 runs from the conserved cysteine through the conserved F or W. The D gene is left open where the match is weak. Clone size appears in some rows only: once, few, many, or a class for an expanded clone.

cdr3_aa: CASGKNYEQYF; cdr3_nt: TGTGCCAGCGGGAAAAACTACGAGCAGTACTTC; d_call: -; j_call: TRBJ2-7; clone_size: -; v_call: TRBV6-6
cdr3_aa: CASSPLVTGELFF; cdr3_nt: TGTGCCAGCAGTCCGTTAGTCACCGGGGAGCTGTTTTTT; d_call: -; j_call: TRBJ2-2; clone_size: -; v_call: TRBV12-3/TRBV12-4
cdr3_aa: CASSLSGGPLYEQYF; cdr3_nt: TGTGCCAGCAGTCTTAGCGGGGGGCCCCTCTACGAGCAGTACTTC; d_call: TRBD2; j_call: TRBJ2-7; clone_size: few; v_call: TRBV27
cdr3_aa: CASSLGLQGGVETQYF; cdr3_nt: TGTGCCAGCAGCTTGGGACTTCAAGGAGGTGTGGAGACCCAGTACTTC; d_call: -; j_call: TRBJ2-5; clone_size: -; v_call: TRBV7-2
cdr3_aa: CASTRISNQPQHF; cdr3_nt: TGTGCCAGCACGCGAATAAGCAATCAGCCCCAGCATTTT; d_call: -; j_call: TRBJ1-5; clone_size: -; v_call: TRBV6-2/TRBV6-3
cdr3_aa: CASGQTGVLQNQETQYF; cdr3_nt: TGTGCTAGTGGGCAAACCGGGGTACTCCAAAACCAAGAGACCCAGTACTTC; d_call: -; j_call: TRBJ2-5; clone_size: once; v_call: TRBV12-5
cdr3_aa: CASSGTGVFSYEQYF; cdr3_nt: TGTGCCAGCAGCGGGACAGGGGTATTCTCCTACGAGCAGTACTTC; d_call: TRBD1; j_call: TRBJ2-7; clone_size: few; v_call: TRBV12-3/TRBV12-4
cdr3_aa: CASSATGGPFNEQFF; cdr3_nt: TGTGCCAGCAGCGCCACAGGGGGCCCGTTTAATGAGCAGTTCTTC; d_call: TRBD1; j_call: TRBJ2-1; clone_size: few; v_call: TRBV7-9
cdr3_aa: CSARATGRGVLRYGYTF; cdr3_nt: TGCAGTGCTAGAGCTACAGGGCGAGGGGTTCTGCGCTATGGCTACACCTTC; d_call: -; j_call: TRBJ1-2; clone_size: -; v_call: TRBV20-1
cdr3_aa: CAISESETAYVNEQFF; cdr3_nt: TGTGCCATCAGTGAGTCCGAGACTGCCTATGTCAATGAGCAGTTCTTC; d_call: -; j_call: TRBJ2-1; clone_size: many; v_call: TRBV10-3
cdr3_aa: CASSPRINRETQYF; cdr3_nt: TGTGCCAGCAGCCCAAGGATTAATCGGGAGACCCAGTACTTC; d_call: -; j_call: TRBJ2-5; clone_size: -; v_call: TRBV11-1
cdr3_aa: CSAPTPGSYNEQFF; cdr3_nt: TGCAGTGCTCCGACTCCCGGCTCCTACAATGAGCAGTTCTTC; d_call: -; j_call: TRBJ2-1; clone_size: few; v_call: TRBV20-1
cdr3_aa: CASRPGGDQPQHF; cdr3_nt: TGTGCCAGCAGGCCAGGGGGTGATCAGCCCCAGCATTTT; d_call: TRBD1; j_call: TRBJ1-5; clone_size: once; v_call: TRBV28
cdr3_aa: CASSRAVSRDGYTF; cdr3_nt: TGTGCCAGCAGTCGAGCGGTGTCTAGAGATGGCTACACCTTC; d_call: -; j_call: TRBJ1-2; clone_size: -; v_call: TRBV5-5
cdr3_aa: CASSSDSWGYNEQYF; cdr3_nt: TGTGCCAGCAGTTCAGACAGTTGGGGTTACAATGAGCAGTACTTC; d_call: -; j_call: TRBJ2-7; clone_size: -; v_call: TRBV12-3/TRBV12-4
cdr3_aa: CAISGVGTNEQFF; cdr3_nt: TGTGCCATCAGTGGTGTGGGGACCAATGAGCAGTTCTTC; d_call: -; j_call: TRBJ2-1; clone_size: -; v_call: TRBV10-3
cdr3_aa: CASSSLAQAVDTQYF; cdr3_nt: TGTGCCAGCAGCTCGCTAGCGCAAGCGGTCGATACGCAGTATTTT; d_call: -; j_call: TRBJ2-3; clone_size: -; v_call: TRBV7-9